The 10 T cell receptor beta chains reported below all come from one sample, sequenced in a study of blood T cell repertoires in COVID-19 (dated by TCRdb to 2020 to 2021). Library preparation employed the immunoSEQ multiplex PCR assay. TCRdb mirrors the immuneACCESS table, restricted to in-frame sequences. Some clones are absent from its copies; in checked studies, under half trace to an unresolved V gene, and the reason for the others is unknown. The sample yields approximately 340,000 clones; about nine tenths were counted once. The ten largest clones take up roughly a tenth of the sample. Sequenced material: peripheral blood. Source of these receptors: a man aged 25-40 years with COVID-19, enrolled during active disease.

The V and J genes are TRBV7-6 and TRBJ2-2; a weak D match, TRBD1 (6 bases). Germline V gives CDR1 SGHVS, CDR2 FNYEAQ. V was trimmed by 5 bases and J by 1 base, leaving 14 bases between them. This CDR3 comprises 16 residues. The CDR3 is CASSHRAEKNTGELFF. The CDR3 DNA is TGTGCCAGCAGCCACAGGGCGGAAAAGAACACCGGGGAGCTGTTTTTT.

The V gene is TRBV4-3, the J gene TRBJ1-3; D uncertain. V was cut by 0 bases and J by 0 bases, with 12 bases left in between. The CDR3 is 17 residues long. Germline CDR1 and CDR2: LGHNA and YSLEER. The CDR3 is CASSQDRTYFSGNTIYF. In nucleotides, the CDR3 is TGCGCCAGCAGCCAAGATCGCACCTATTTCTCTGGAAACACCATATATTTT.

The J gene is TRBJ2-1, the V gene TRBV12-5, with 7 bases matching TRBD1. Trimming at V came to 0 bases and at J to 1 base, leaving 9 bases not matched to a gene. CDR1 is LGHNT and CDR2 is FRNRAP in the germline V gene. The CDR3 runs to 18 residues. CDR3 loop: CASGLVQRGLGSYNEQFF. The CDR3 nucleotides are TGTGCTAGTGGTTTGGTACAGAGGGGGCTAGGGTCCTACAATGAGCAGTTCTTC.

The chain joins TRBV4-1 to TRBJ2-2; 7 positions match TRBD2. The CDR3 has 17 amino acids. Germline V CDR1 and CDR2: MGHRA, YSYEKL. The V and J ends lost 0 bases and 0 bases, in that order; junction bases with no gene match: 4. The CDR3 sequence: CASSQDPGRTNTGELFF. CDR3 coding DNA: TGCGCCAGCAGCCAAGATCCCGGGAGGACGAACACCGGGGAGCTGTTTTTT.

The chain combines TRBV27 with TRBJ1-2; D is perhaps TRBD1 (6 bases). Germline V gives CDR1 MNHEY, CDR2 SMNVEV (reference sequence). The CDR3 is made up of 14 amino acids. With 9 bases removed from V and 0 bases from J, the gap between germline ends came to 14 bases. CDR3: CASRAGTSNYGYTF. In nucleotides, the CDR3 is TGTGCCAGTCGCGCCGGGACATCTAACTATGGCTACACCTTC.

V usage is TRBV7-2 and J usage is TRBJ2-3; D possibly corresponds to TRBD1 (5 bases). The CDR3 loop spans 15 amino acids. The V gene's germline CDR1 is SGHTA and CDR2 FQGNSA. V was trimmed by 4 bases and J by 2 bases, leaving 13 bases between them. The DNA of the CDR3 is TGTGCCAGCAGCTATAGGGCAGGGCCCACAGATACGCAGTATTTT. Translated, it gives CASSYRAGPTDTQYF. Together with reference TRBV7-2 and TRBJ2-3, the CDR3 gives the full variable domain: GAGVSQSPSNKVTEKGKDVELRCDPISGHTALYWYRQSLGQGLEFLIYFQGNSAPDKSGLPSDRFSAERTGGSVSTLTIQRTQQEDSAVYLCASSYRAGPTDTQYFGPGTRLTVL.

Details on this clone: Other DNA sequences in the same sample also yield this CDR3. The chain has TRBV6-5 and TRBJ2-7; D uncertain. The V and J ends lost 4 bases and 0 bases respectively, with 7 bases between them. The CDR3 consists of 13 residues. Germline CDR1 and CDR2: MNHEY and SVGAGI. CDR3 coding DNA: TGTGCCAGCAGTTCGGGTCCCTCCTACGAGCAGTACTTC. Its translation is CASSSGPSYEQYF.

This clone was observed a single time. The chain is built from TRBV5-4 and TRBJ1-1; D possibly corresponds to TRBD1 (5 bases). The CDR3 is 15 residues long. Per germline, CDR1 SGHNT and CDR2 YYREEE (reference sequence). Trimming pared 1 base from V and 4 bases from J, leaving 14 bases between. CDR3 protein: CASSLRQGWGTEAFF. The DNA for the CDR3 is TGTGCCAGCAGCTTGCGGCAGGGTTGGGGCACTGAAGCTTTCTTT.

V is TRBV9 and J is TRBJ2-2; no definite D call. Germline V gene data show CDR1 as SGDLS and CDR2 as YYNGEE. This CDR3 is 16 amino acids long. V dropped 6 bases and J dropped 3 bases, with 18 bases sitting between them. The CDR3 region has the DNA TGTGCCAGCACGGATCTGTCGGGTATCGACACCGGGGAGCTGTTTTTT. It translates to CASTDLSGIDTGELFF.

This clone was counted between two and nine times. This chain joins TRBV5-1 and TRBJ2-3; 11 nucleotides match TRBD1. V lost 4 bases, J lost 6 bases, and 10 bases stayed unmatched. This CDR3 contains 16 residues. Per the germline V gene, CDR1 is SGHRS and CDR2 is YFSETQ. CDR3 loop: CASSPTGQGVWDTQYF. Written as DNA, the CDR3 is TGCGCCAGCAGCCCCACGGGACAGGGGGTCTGGGATACGCAGTATTTT.